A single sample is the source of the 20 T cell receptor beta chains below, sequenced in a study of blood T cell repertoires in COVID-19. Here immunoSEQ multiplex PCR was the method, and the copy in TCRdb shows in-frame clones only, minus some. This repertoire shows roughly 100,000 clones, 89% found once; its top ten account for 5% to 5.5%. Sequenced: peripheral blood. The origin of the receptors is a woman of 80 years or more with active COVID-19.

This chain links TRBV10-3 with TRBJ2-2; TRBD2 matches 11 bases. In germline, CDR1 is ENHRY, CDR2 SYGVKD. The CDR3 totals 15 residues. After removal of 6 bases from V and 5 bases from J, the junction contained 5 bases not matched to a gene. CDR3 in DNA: TGTGCCATCAGGGACACTAGCGGGGGTACCGGGGAGCTGTTTTTT. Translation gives CAIRDTSGGTGELFF.

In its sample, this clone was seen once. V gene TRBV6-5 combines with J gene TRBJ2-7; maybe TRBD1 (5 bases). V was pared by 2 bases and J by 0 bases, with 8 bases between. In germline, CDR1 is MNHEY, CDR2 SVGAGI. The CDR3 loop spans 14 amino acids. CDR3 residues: CASSYTGSSYEQYF. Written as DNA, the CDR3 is TGTGCCAGCAGTTACACAGGAAGCTCCTACGAGCAGTACTTC.

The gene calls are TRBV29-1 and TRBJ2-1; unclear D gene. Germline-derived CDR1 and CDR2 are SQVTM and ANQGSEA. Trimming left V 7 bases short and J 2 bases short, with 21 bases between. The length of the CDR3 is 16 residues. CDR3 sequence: CSALRHSSRTYNEQFF. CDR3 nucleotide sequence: TGCAGCGCCCTCCGGCACAGCTCCAGGACCTACAATGAGCAGTTCTTC.

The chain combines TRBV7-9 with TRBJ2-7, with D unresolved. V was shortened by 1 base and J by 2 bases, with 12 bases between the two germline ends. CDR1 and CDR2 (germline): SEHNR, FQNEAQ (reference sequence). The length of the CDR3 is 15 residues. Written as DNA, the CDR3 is TGTGCCAGCAGCTTAGGCCGGTCCTCTACCTACGAGCAGTACTTC. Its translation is CASSLGRSSTYEQYF.

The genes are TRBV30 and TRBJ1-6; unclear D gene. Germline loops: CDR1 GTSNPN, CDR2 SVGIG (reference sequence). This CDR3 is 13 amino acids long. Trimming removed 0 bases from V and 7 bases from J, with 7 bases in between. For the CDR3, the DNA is TGTGCCTGGAGTGTACGAGGCAATTCACCCCTCCACTTT. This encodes CAWSVRGNSPLHF.

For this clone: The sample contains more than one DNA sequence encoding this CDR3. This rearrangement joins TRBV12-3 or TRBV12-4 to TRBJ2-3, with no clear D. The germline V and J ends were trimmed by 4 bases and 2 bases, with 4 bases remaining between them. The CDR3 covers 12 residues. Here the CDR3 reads CASSSHTDTQYF. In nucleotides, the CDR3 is TGTGCCAGCAGTTCACACACAGATACGCAGTATTTT.

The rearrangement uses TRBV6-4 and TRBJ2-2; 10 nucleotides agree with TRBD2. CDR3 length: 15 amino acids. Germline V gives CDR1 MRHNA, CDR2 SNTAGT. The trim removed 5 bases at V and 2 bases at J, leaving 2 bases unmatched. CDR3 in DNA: TGTGCCAGCAGTTGGACTAGCGGTAACACCGGGGAGCTGTTTTTT. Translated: CASSWTSGNTGELFF.

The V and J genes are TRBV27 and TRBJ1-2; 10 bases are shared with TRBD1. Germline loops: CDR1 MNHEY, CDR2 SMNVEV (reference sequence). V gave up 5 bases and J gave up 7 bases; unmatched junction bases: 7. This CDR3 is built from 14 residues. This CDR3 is CASSNSGQGFGYTF. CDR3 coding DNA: TGTGCCAGCAGTAACTCGGGACAGGGGTTTGGCTACACCTTC.

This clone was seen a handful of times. DNA for the CDR3: TGTGCCAGCAGTGAAGATGGACTAGCGGGAGTTTACGAGCAGTACTTC. Protein sequence: CASSEDGLAGVYEQYF. The chain has TRBV6-1 and TRBJ2-7; 13 nucleotides agree with TRBD2. Germline lookup yields CDR1 MNHNS and CDR2 SASEGT. This CDR3 is 16 amino acids long. J was trimmed by 4 bases and V by 1 base; bases with no gene match: 4.

The CDR3 nucleotides read TGTGCCAGCAGCTCTCAGGGTAGAAGGACTGAAGCTTTCTTT. Translation gives CASSSQGRRTEAFF. The chain links TRBV4-2 to TRBJ1-1, with D possibly matching TRBD1 (5 bases). CDR3 length: 14 residues. Germline V gene data show CDR1 as LGHNA and CDR2 as YNFKEQ. Trimming took off 5 bases at V and 5 bases at J, with 15 bases between the two ends.

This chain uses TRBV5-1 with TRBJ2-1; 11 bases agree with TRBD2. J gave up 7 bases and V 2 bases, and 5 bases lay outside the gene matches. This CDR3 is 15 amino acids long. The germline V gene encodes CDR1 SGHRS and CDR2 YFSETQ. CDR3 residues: CASSFRLAGSNEQFF. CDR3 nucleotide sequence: TGCGCCAGCAGCTTCCGACTAGCGGGATCAAATGAGCAGTTCTTC.

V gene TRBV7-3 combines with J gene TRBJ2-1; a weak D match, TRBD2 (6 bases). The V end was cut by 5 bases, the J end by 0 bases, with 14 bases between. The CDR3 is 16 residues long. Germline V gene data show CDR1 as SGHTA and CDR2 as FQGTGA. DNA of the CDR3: TGTGCCAGCAGCCCCCGTAAAGCGGGCTCCTACAATGAGCAGTTCTTC. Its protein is CASSPRKAGSYNEQFF. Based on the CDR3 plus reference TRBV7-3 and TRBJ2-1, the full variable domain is GAGVSQTPSNKVTEKGKYVELRCDPISGHTALYWYRQSLGQGPEFLIYFQGTGAADDSGLPNDRFFAVRPEGSVSTLKIQRTERGDSAVYLCASSPRKAGSYNEQFFGPGTRLTVL.

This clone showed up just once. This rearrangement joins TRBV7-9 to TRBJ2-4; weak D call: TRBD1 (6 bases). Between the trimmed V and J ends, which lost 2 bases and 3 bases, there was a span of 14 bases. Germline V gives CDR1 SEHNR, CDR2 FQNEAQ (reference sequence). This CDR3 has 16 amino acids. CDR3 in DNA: TGTGCCAGCAGCTTATGGGCAGGGGAAGGCAAAAACATTCAGTACTTC. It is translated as CASSLWAGEGKNIQYF.

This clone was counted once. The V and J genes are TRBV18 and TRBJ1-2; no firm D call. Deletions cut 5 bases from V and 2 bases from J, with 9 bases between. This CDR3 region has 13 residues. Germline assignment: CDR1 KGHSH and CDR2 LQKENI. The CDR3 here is CASSEDGNYGYTF. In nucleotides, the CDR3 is TGTGCCAGCTCAGAAGACGGGAACTATGGCTACACCTTC.

CDR3 sequence reads: CASREDRVENIQYF. Written as DNA, the CDR3 is TGTGCCAGCAGAGAGGACAGGGTTGAGAACATTCAGTACTTC. This chain links TRBV2 with TRBJ2-4, with TRBD1 identical over 8 bases. The V gene's germline CDR1 is SNHLY and CDR2 FYNNEI. Trimming removed 6 bases from V and 7 bases from J; junction bases left unmatched: 8. This CDR3 has 14 amino acids.

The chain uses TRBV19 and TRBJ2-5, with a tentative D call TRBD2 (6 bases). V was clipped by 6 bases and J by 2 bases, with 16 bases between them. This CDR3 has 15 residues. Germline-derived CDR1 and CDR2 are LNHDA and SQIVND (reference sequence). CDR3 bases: TGTGCCAGTAGCCCCTTATCGGGGAGGCAAGAGACCCAGTACTTC. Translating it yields CASSPLSGRQETQYF.

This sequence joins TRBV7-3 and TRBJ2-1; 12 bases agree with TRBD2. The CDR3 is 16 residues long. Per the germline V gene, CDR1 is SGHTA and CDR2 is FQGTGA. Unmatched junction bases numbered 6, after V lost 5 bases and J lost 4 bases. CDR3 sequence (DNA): TGTGCCAGCAGCAAAACTAGCGGGAGGACATACAATGAGCAGTTCTTC. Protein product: CASSKTSGRTYNEQFF.

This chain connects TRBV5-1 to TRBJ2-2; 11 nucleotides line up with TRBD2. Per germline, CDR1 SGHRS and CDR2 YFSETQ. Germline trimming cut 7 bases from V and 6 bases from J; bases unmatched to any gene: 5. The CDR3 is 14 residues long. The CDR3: CASSGLAASGELFF. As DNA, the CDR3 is TGCGCCAGCTCGGGACTAGCGGCCTCCGGGGAGCTGTTTTTT.

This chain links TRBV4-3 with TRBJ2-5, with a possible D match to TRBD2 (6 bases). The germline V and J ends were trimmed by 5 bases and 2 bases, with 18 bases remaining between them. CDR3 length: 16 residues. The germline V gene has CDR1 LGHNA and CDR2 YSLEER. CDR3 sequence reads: CASSEVARGRQETQYF. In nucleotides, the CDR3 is TGCGCCAGCAGCGAAGTGGCGCGGGGAAGACAAGAGACCCAGTACTTC.

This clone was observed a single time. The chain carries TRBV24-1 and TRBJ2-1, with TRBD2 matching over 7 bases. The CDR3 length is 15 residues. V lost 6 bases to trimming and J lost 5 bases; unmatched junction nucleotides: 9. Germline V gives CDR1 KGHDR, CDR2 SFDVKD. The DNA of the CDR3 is TGTGCCACCAGTAATCCGCAGGGAGGGAACAATGAGCAGTTCTTC. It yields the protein CATSNPQGGNNEQFF.